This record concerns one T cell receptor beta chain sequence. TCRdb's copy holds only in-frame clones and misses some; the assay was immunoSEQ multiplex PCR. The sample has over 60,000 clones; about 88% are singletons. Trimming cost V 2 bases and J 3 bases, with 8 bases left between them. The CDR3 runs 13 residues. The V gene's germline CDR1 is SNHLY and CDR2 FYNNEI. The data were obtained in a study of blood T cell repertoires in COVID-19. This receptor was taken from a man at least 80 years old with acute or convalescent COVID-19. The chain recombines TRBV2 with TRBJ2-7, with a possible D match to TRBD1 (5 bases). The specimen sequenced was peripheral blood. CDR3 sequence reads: CASSEKGFYEQYF. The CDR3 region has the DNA TGTGCCAGCAGTGAAAAGGGGTTCTACGAGCAGTACTTC.